The source of this TCR beta chain is a study of blood T cell repertoires in COVID-19. Membership in each cohort depended on participant-reported clinical history. Germline values: CDR1 SGHAT, CDR2 FQNNGV. CDR3 length: 12 amino acids. The V end lost 1 base, the J end lost 7 bases, and 8 bases lay between the germline ends. The method was immunoSEQ multiplex PCR; TCRdb's version includes in-frame clones alone and lacks a portion of them. The profile shows 200,000 to 250,000 clones, 88% of them singletons. This receptor was taken from a woman between 50 and 59 years old with acute COVID-19. Source material: PBMCs or T cells enriched from blood (not recorded which). The chain carries TRBV11-2 and TRBJ2-7; a possible D gene is TRBD2 (5 bases). The CDR3 is CASSLGSGEQYF. For the CDR3, the DNA is TGTGCCAGCAGCTTAGGTTCGGGGGAGCAGTACTTC.